The 11 T cell receptor beta chains below all came from one sample that was sequenced in a study of radiotherapy plus CTLA-4 blockade in lung cancer. Here immunoSEQ multiplex PCR was the method, and the copy in TCRdb shows in-frame clones only, minus some. The repertoire holds roughly 50,000 clones, nearly 90% seen once, with 6.5% to 9% in the top ten. Sequences were derived from peripheral blood, sampled from a patient treated with radiotherapy plus ipilimumab. The receptor source for this set is a human donor with non-small cell lung cancer whose response to radiotherapy plus ipilimumab could not be evaluated.

This clone was found once. This chain joins TRBV19 and TRBJ1-3; 8 bases fit TRBD1. Germline loops: CDR1 LNHDA, CDR2 SQIVND (reference sequence). There are 17 residues in the CDR3. V gave up 5 bases and J gave up 0 bases; unmatched junction bases: 9. The CDR3 nucleotides are TGTGCCAGTAGTCCGCTTACAGGGGGAGCCTCTGGAAACACCATATATTTT. As protein: CASSPLTGGASGNTIYF.

The J gene is TRBJ2-3, the V gene TRBV4-2; 7 nucleotides agree with TRBD2. V was clipped by 0 bases and J by 0 bases; unmatched bases: 0. Germline assignment: CDR1 LGHNA and CDR2 YNFKEQ. The CDR3 has 15 residues. The CDR3 region is CASSQERGSTDTQYF. The CDR3 DNA reads TGTGCCAGCAGCCAAGAGCGGGGGAGCACAGATACGCAGTATTTT.

A note on this clone: The same CDR3 can be traced to other DNA sequences in this sample. The chain couples TRBV19 to TRBJ2-1, with 10 bases matching TRBD2. The CDR3 sequence is 16 residues long. V was pared by 3 bases and J by 9 bases, with 11 bases of the junction left unmatched. CDR1 LNHDA and CDR2 SQIVND come from the germline V gene (reference sequence). As DNA, the CDR3 is TGTGCCAGTAGTATGAGGACCAGCGGGAGGGCCGTTGAGCAGTTCTTC. This sequence encodes CASSMRTSGRAVEQFF.

The chain is built from TRBV6-6 and TRBJ1-2, with 7 nucleotides matching TRBD1. Germline CDR1 and CDR2: MNHNY and SVGAGI (reference sequence). The CDR3 spans 14 residues. The V gene end was trimmed by 7 bases and the J gene end by 2 bases; junction bases not matched to a gene: 7. CDR3: CASTQGQLNYGYTF. The CDR3 DNA sequence: TGTGCCAGCACCCAGGGACAGCTAAACTATGGCTACACCTTC.

In nucleotides, the CDR3 is TGTGCCAGCAGTTACACTCCAACGGGGGATACTGAAGCTTTCTTT. Amino acids: CASSYTPTGDTEAFF. The chain recombines TRBV6-5 with TRBJ1-1, with TRBD1 as a possible D gene (5 bases). The V gene's germline CDR1 is MNHEY and CDR2 SVGAGI. V was cut by 2 bases and J by 5 bases, with 15 bases left in between. The CDR3 loop spans 15 amino acids.

This rearrangement joins TRBV7-2 to TRBJ1-5; maybe TRBD1 (5 bases). V dropped 4 bases and J dropped 4 bases, with 8 bases sitting between them. The CDR3 has 13 amino acids. Germline V CDR1 and CDR2: SGHTA, FQGNSA. The CDR3, as DNA: TGTGCCAGCAGCTCAGGACAAAATCAGCCCCAGCATTTT. Its translation: CASSSGQNQPQHF. The full variable domain, completed using reference TRBV7-2 and TRBJ1-5, is GAGVSQSPSNKVTEKGKDVELRCDPISGHTALYWYRQSLGQGLEFLIYFQGNSAPDKSGLPSDRFSAERTGGSVSTLTIQRTQQEDSAVYLCASSSGQNQPQHFGDGTRLSIL.

The chain couples TRBV5-1 to TRBJ1-5; the match to TRBD1 covers 7 bases. The CDR3 covers 16 residues. Germline V gene sequence: CDR1 SGHRS, CDR2 YFSETQ. Trimming at V came to 0 bases and at J to 0 bases, leaving 3 bases not matched to a gene. This CDR3 is CASSLEGANSNQPQHF. In nucleotides, the CDR3 is TGCGCCAGCAGCTTGGAGGGGGCAAATAGCAATCAGCCCCAGCATTTT.

This clone is a singleton in its sample. The chain uses TRBV13 and TRBJ1-6; 7 bases match TRBD1. After removal of 5 bases from V and 5 bases from J, the junction contained 9 bases not matched to a gene. The CDR3 extends over 16 amino acids. The germline CDR1 and CDR2 sequences are PRHDT and FYEKMQ (reference sequence). CDR3: CASSPRQGANNSPLHF. The CDR3 DNA sequence: TGTGCCAGCAGCCCACGACAGGGAGCTAATAATTCACCCCTCCACTTT.

The chain carries TRBV15 and TRBJ2-1; the match to TRBD2 covers 8 bases. V lost 1 base and J lost 0; bases outside the gene matches: 8. From germline, CDR1 is LNHNV and CDR2 YYDKDF (reference sequence). The CDR3 is made up of 18 amino acids. This chain's CDR3 is CATSRVTRSGGSYNEQFF. In DNA form, the CDR3 reads TGTGCCACCAGCAGAGTCACTCGGAGCGGGGGCTCCTACAATGAGCAGTTCTTC.

V and J are TRBV7-2 and TRBJ2-3; D is perhaps TRBD2 (6 bases). Germline CDR1 is SGHTA and CDR2 is FQGNSA. The CDR3 is 16 amino acids. The ends were cut back, 2 bases at V and 1 base at J, with 13 bases in the middle. The CDR3 is CASSLRLAVGTDTQYF. The CDR3 DNA is TGTGCCAGCAGCTTAAGGTTAGCGGTGGGCACAGATACGCAGTATTTT.

The chain employs TRBV5-1 and TRBJ1-2, with 8 bases lining up with TRBD1. CDR1 and CDR2 from the germline V gene are SGHRS and YFSETQ. The CDR3 consists of 15 residues. J was trimmed by 2 bases and V by 4 bases; bases with no gene match: 7. The CDR3 DNA is TGCGCCAGCAGCCATGCTCAGGGGGCGAACTATGGCTACACCTTC. Translation gives CASSHAQGANYGYTF.